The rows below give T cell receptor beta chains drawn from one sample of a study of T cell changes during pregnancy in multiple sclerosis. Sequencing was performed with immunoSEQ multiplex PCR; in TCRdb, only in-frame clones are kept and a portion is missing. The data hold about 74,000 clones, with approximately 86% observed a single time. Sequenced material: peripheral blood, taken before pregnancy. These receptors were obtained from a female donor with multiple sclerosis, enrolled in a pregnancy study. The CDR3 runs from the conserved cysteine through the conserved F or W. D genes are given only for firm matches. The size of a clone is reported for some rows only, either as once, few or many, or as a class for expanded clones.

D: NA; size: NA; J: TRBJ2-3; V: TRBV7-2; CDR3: CASSFRRRDTQYF; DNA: TGTGCCAGCAGCTTCCGACGGAGAGATACGCAGTATTTT
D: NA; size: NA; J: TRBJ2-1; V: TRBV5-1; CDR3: CASSLGANRVGNEQFF; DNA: TGCGCCAGCAGCTTAGGGGCAAACAGGGTAGGCAATGAGCAGTTCTTC
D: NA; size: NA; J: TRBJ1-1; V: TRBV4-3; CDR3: CASSQYQGMAEAFF; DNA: TGCGCCAGCAGCCAATATCAGGGAATGGCTGAAGCTTTCTTT
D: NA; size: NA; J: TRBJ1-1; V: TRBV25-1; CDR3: CASSEEGGNTEAFF; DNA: TGTGCCAGCAGTGAAGAGGGCGGAAACACTGAAGCTTTCTTT
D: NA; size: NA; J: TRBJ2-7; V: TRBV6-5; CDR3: CASKPGQQNDEQYF; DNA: TGTGCCAGCAAACCTGGACAGCAGAACGACGAGCAGTACTTC
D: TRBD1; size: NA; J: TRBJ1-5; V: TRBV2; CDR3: CASSVRPLRGSWSDSNQPQHF; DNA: TGTGCCAGCAGTGTTAGGCCTCTCAGGGGGTCATGGAGTGATAGCAATCAGCCCCAGCATTTT
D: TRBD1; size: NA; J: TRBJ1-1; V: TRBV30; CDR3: CAWSPLGQANTEAFF; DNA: TGTGCCTGGAGCCCGCTAGGACAGGCTAACACTGAAGCTTTCTTT
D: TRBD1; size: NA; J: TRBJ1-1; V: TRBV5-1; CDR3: CASSLETGYNEAFF; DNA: TGCGCCAGCAGCTTGGAGACAGGGTACAATGAAGCTTTCTTT
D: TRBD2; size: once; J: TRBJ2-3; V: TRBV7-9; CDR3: CASSFWAGGDTQYF; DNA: TGTGCCAGCAGCTTTTGGGCGGGAGGAGATACGCAGTATTTT
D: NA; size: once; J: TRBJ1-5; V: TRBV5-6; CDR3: CASSLGIRVSQPQHF; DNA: TGTGCCAGCAGCTTGGGCATCCGAGTTAGTCAGCCCCAGCATTTT
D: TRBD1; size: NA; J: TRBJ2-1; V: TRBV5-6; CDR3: CASSLDGTGATNWYNEQFF; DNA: TGTGCCAGCAGCTTGGACGGGACAGGAGCCACTAACTGGTACAATGAGCAGTTCTTC
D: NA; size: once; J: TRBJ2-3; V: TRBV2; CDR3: CASLSGIPTDTQYF; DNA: TGTGCCAGTCTATCCGGGATCCCCACAGATACGCAGTATTTT
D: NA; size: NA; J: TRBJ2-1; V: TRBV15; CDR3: CATSRGEDFYNEQFF; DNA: TGTGCCACCAGCAGAGGGGAGGACTTTTACAATGAGCAGTTCTTC
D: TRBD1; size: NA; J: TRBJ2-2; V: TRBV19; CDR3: CASRGQGAGVGELFF; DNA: TGTGCCAGTAGGGGACAGGGGGCAGGAGTCGGGGAGCTGTTTTTT
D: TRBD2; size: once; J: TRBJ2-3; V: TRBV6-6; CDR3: CASSSGGLPDTQYF; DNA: TGTGCCAGTAGTAGCGGGGGTTTGCCAGATACGCAGTATTTT
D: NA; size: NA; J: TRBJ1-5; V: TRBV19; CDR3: CASSILIGGSNQPQHF; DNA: TGTGCCAGTAGTATATTAATAGGGGGAAGCAATCAGCCCCAGCATTTT
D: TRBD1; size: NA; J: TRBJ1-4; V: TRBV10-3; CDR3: CAISDPQTGTGANEKLFF; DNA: TGTGCCATCAGTGACCCGCAGACAGGGACCGGAGCTAATGAAAAACTGTTTTTT
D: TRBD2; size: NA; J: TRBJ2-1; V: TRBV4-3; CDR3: CASSHATSVDEQFF; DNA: TGCGCCAGCAGCCATGCGACTAGCGTCGATGAGCAGTTCTTC
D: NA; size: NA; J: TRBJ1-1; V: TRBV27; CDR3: CASSPQGDNVGTEAFF; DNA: TGTGCCAGCAGTCCCCAAGGGGATAATGTAGGGACTGAAGCTTTCTTT
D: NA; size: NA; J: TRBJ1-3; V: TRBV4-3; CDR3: CASSLNPQGSSGNTIYF; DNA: TGCGCCAGCAGCCTAAATCCCCAGGGGAGCTCTGGAAACACCATATATTTT
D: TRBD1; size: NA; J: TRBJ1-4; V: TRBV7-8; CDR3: CASSRGPGQGLTNEKLFF; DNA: TGTGCCAGCAGCCGGGGACCGGGACAGGGATTAACTAATGAAAAACTGTTTTTT
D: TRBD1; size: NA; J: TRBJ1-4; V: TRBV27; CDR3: CASSLSLGQGGEKLFF; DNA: TGTGCCAGCAGTTTAAGTCTGGGACAGGGTGGTGAAAAACTGTTTTTT
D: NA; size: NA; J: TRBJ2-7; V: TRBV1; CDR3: CTSSQGLGGKGLYEQYF; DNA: TGCACCAGCAGCCAAGGCCTAGGGGGTAAGGGGCTCTACGAGCAGTACTTC
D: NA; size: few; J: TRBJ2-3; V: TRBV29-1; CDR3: CSFSREAASTDTQYF; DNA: TGCAGCTTCTCGAGGGAGGCCGCTAGCACAGATACGCAGTATTTT
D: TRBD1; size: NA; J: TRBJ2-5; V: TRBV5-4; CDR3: CASSQGQYQNGETQYF; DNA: TGTGCCAGCAGCCAGGGACAGTACCAAAACGGCGAGACCCAGTACTTC
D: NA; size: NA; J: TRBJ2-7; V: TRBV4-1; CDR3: CASSQEFTGRVYEQYF; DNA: TGCGCCAGCAGCCAAGAATTTACGGGAAGAGTTTACGAGCAGTACTTC
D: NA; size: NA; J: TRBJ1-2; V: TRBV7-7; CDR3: CASSLEAGSSAGYTF; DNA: TGTGCCAGCAGCTTAGAGGCAGGGTCAAGTGCTGGCTACACCTTC
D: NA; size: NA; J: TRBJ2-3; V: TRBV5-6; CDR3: CASSSGDLEDTQYF; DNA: TGTGCCAGCAGTTCAGGGGATTTAGAAGATACGCAGTATTTT
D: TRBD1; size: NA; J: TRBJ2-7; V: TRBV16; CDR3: CASSQYRGIAYEQYF; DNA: TGTGCCAGCAGCCAATACAGGGGTATAGCCTACGAGCAGTACTTC
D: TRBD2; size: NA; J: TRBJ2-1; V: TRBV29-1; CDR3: CSADTGTRHNEQFF; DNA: TGCAGCGCCGATACCGGGACTAGGCACAATGAGCAGTTCTTC
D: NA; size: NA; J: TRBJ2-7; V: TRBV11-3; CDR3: CASSLDRGDEQYF; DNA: TGTGCCAGCAGCTTAGATCGGGGAGACGAGCAGTACTTC
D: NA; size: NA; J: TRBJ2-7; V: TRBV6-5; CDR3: CASSYSTYGSYEQYF; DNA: TGTGCCAGCAGTTACTCGACTTACGGCTCCTACGAGCAGTACTTC
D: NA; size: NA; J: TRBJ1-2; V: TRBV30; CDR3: CARGDYGYTF; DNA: TGTGCCAGGGGCGACTATGGCTACACCTTC
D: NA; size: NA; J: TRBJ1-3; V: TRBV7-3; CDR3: CASSPAGSGNTIYF; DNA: TGTGCCAGCAGCCCTGCAGGTTCTGGAAACACCATATATTTT
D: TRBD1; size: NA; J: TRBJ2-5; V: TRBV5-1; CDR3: CASSLGTGDTYHQETQYF; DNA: TGCGCCAGCAGCTTGGGGACAGGGGACACCTACCACCAAGAGACCCAGTACTTC
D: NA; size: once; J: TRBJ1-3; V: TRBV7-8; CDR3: CASSAHAQGIGTGNTIYF; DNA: TGTGCCAGCAGCGCACACGCGCAGGGTATCGGTACTGGAAACACCATATATTTT
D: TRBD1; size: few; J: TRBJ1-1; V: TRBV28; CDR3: CASSSTGTGGGTEAFF; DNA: TGTGCCAGCAGTTCAACCGGGACAGGGGGCGGGACTGAAGCTTTCTTT
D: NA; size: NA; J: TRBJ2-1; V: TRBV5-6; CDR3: CASSLDLALEQFF; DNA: TGTGCCAGCAGCTTGGACCTAGCTTTAGAGCAGTTCTTC
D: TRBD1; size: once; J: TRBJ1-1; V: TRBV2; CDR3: CASVEDRGPNTEAFF; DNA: TGTGCCAGCGTAGAGGACAGGGGGCCGAACACTGAAGCTTTCTTT
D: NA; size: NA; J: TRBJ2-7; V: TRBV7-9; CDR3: CASSFFVGPHPGEQYF; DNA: TGTGCCAGCAGCTTTTTTGTCGGCCCCCACCCAGGTGAGCAGTACTTC
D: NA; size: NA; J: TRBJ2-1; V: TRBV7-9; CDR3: CASSLGAAYNEQFF; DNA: TGTGCCAGCAGCTTAGGGGCCGCCTACAATGAGCAGTTCTTC
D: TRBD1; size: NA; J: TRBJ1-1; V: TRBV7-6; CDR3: CASSFWTGALGNTEAFF; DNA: TGTGCCAGCAGCTTTTGGACAGGGGCTTTGGGGAACACTGAAGCTTTCTTT
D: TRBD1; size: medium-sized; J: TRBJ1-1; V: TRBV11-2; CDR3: CASSLGGQTSLSEAFF; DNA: TGTGCCAGCAGCTTGGGGGGACAGACCAGCTTATCTGAAGCTTTCTTT
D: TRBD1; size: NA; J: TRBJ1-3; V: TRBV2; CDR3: CASRDRPMESTIYF; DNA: TGTGCCAGCAGGGACAGGCCCATGGAAAGCACCATATATTTT
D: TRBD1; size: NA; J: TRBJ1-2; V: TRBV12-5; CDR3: CASGDRGTEGYTF; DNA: TGTGCTAGTGGAGACAGGGGTACGGAAGGCTACACCTTC
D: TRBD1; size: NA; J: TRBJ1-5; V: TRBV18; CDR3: CASSPVFTGQGDSNQPQHF; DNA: TGTGCCAGCTCACCAGTCTTTACGGGACAGGGTGATAGCAATCAGCCCCAGCATTTT
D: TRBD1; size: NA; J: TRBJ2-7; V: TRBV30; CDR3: CAWSDPGQGTGEQYF; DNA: TGTGCCTGGAGCGATCCGGGACAGGGGACTGGGGAGCAGTACTTC
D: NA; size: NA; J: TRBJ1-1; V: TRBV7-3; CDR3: CASGGLMNTEAFF; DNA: TGTGCCAGCGGAGGACTCATGAACACTGAAGCTTTCTTT
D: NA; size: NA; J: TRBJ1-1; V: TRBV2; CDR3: CASSDEGGRRRVGNTEAFF; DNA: TGTGCCAGCAGTGATGAGGGTGGGCGGCGGCGCGTAGGGAACACTGAAGCTTTCTTT
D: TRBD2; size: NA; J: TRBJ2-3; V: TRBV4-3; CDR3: CASSQGLAGGPIDTQYF; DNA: TGCGCCAGCAGCCAGGGACTAGCGGGGGGGCCTATAGATACGCAGTATTTT
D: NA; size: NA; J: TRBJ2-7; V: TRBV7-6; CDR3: CASRPLRGAGVSYEQYF; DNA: TGTGCCAGCAGGCCCCTCCGAGGGGCAGGGGTTTCCTACGAGCAGTACTTC
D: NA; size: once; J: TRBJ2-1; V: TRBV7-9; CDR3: CASSQDPTPAEQFF; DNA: TGTGCCAGCAGCCAAGATCCGACTCCGGCTGAGCAGTTCTTC
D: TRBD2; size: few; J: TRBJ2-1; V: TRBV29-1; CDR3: CSVQLTSGGIYNEQFF; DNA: TGCAGCGTTCAACTGACTAGCGGGGGGATCTACAATGAGCAGTTCTTC
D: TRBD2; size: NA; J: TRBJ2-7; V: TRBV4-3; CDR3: CASSATSGAYEQYF; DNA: TGCGCCAGCAGCGCCACTAGCGGGGCCTACGAGCAGTACTTC
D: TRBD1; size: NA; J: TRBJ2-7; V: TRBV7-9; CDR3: CASSLAAGGDEQYF; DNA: TGTGCCAGCAGCTTAGCAGCAGGGGGCGACGAGCAGTACTTC
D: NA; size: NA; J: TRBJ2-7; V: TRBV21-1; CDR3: CASTLPFGAHFYEQYF; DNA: TGTGCCAGCACCCTTCCATTTGGAGCTCACTTCTACGAGCAGTACTTC
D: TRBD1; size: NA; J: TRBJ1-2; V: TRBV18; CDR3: CASSRDRVGPAGVYGYTF; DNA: TGTGCCAGCTCACGCGACAGGGTGGGACCGGCAGGAGTCTATGGCTACACCTTC
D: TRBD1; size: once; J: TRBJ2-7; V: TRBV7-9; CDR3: CASSRSSGGRSYEQYF; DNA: TGTGCCAGCAGCCGTAGCTCAGGGGGTAGGTCCTACGAGCAGTACTTC